Sequencing of this TCR beta chain was carried out in a study of cytomegalovirus exposure and HLA in healthy donors. General study findings and limits: Cytomegalovirus association was listed for 164 TCR beta chains.

A word on this clone: Its antigen is not known.

The PCR contained 60 Vbeta and 13 Jbeta primers. Using immunoSEQ multiplex PCR, the repertoire was profiled, and TCRdb retains in-frame clones only, with some absent. The sample records approximately 150,000 clones, approximately 84% being singletons. Per germline, CDR1 MDHEN and CDR2 SYDVKM. Trimming removed 4 bases from V and 3 bases from J, with 13 bases in between. The CDR3 runs 15 residues. Input material: PBMCs. The gene calls are TRBV28 and TRBJ1-3; no clear D gene. The origin of this receptor is a woman aged 40 to 55 in good health and CMV-seronegative. The DNA for the CDR3 is TGTGCCAGCAGTTCCGGTAACAGAATTGGAAACACCATATATTTT. It is translated as CASSSGNRIGNTIYF.